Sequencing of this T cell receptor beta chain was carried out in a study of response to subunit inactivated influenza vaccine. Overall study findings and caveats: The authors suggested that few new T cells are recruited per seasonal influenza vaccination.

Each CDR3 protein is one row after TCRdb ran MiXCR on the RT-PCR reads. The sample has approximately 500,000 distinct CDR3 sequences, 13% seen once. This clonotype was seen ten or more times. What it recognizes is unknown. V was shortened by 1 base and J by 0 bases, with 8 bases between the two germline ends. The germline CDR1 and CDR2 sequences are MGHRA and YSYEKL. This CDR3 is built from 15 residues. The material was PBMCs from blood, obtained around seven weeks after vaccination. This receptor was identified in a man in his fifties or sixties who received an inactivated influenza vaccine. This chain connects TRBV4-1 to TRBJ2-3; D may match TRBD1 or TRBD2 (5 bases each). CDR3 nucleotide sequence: TGCGCCAGCAGCCAAGGGGACCGGAGCACAGATACGCAGTATTTT. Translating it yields CASSQGDRSTDTQYF.